This TCR beta chain appears in the sequencing data of a study of OX40 agonist ivuxolimab in advanced cancers. About the research overall: Of the patients, three showed partial responses, one with hepatocellular carcinoma and two with cutaneous melanoma.

Broader study findings: Part of the nonresponder group also had normalized T-cell clonal expansion that was low.

Some clones are missing from TCRdb's copy, which holds only in-frame ones; the method was immunoSEQ multiplex PCR. The profile shows 20,000 to 25,000 clones, about 86% of them singletons. Patients had blood sampled at baseline and again on cycle 4 day 1 and cycle 7 day 1. The ends were cut back, 8 bases at V and 7 bases at J, with 8 bases in the middle. CDR3 length equals 10 residues. The V gene's germline CDR1 is SNHLY and CDR2 FYNNEI. A remark on this clone: Its antigen is not known.

This sequence was found in an adult with an advanced solid tumor such as melanoma, head and neck, liver or kidney cancer. The chain couples TRBV2 to TRBJ1-1, with unresolved D. The sample was CD4+ or CD8+ T cells sorted from blood, taken in a trial of the OX40 agonist ivuxolimab. The CDR3 bases are TGTGCCAGCCCGTACCTTGAAGCTTTCTTT. Translating gives CASPYLEAFF.